What follows are 25 T cell receptor beta chains derived from one specimen sequenced in a study of cytotoxic CD8 clonotypes in ibrutinib-treated CLL (dated by TCRdb to about 2021). This sample's time point label indicates: approximately 11 months on ibrutinib. Libraries were built with the immunoSEQ multiplex PCR assay. Entries here come from immuneACCESS through TCRdb and include only in-frame sequences with V and J called. Some clones fail to appear in such tables; in the studies checked, an unresolved V gene covers under half of the shortfall, and the cause of the remainder is unknown. This sample has around 97,000 clones in its table, and around 73% of those were observed once. Approximately 30% of the sample lies in the top ten. The source material was PBMCs, sampled after 12 months of ibrutinib treatment. The receptors were sampled from a human donor with chronic lymphocytic leukemia.

V is TRBV14 and J is TRBJ2-3; weak D call: TRBD1 (6 bases). The V end lost 8 bases, the J end lost 3 bases, and 18 bases lay between the germline ends. Germline CDR1 is SGHDN and CDR2 is FVKESK. The CDR3 is 15 amino acids. The CDR3: CASGPGQGRTDTQYF. The CDR3 region has the DNA TGTGCCAGCGGGCCGGGGCAGGGGCGAACAGATACGCAGTATTTT.

V usage is TRBV5-6 and J usage is TRBJ1-6; D may be TRBD1 (5 bases). The germline V and J ends were trimmed by 0 bases and 7 bases, with 8 bases remaining between them. This CDR3 is 14 amino acids long. From germline, CDR1 is SGHDT and CDR2 YYEEEE. The CDR3 DNA sequence: TGTGCCAGCAGCTTGGCCAGGGCAAATTCACCCCTCCACTTT. Translated: CASSLARANSPLHF.

The sample holds a few counts of this clone. The chain has TRBV5-8 and TRBJ2-2, with 10 nucleotides matching TRBD1. In germline, CDR1 is SGHTS, CDR2 YDEGEE. Trimming took 3 bases from V and 7 from J; bases not matched to a gene: 6. CDR3 length equals 15 residues. The chain's CDR3 is CASSSRQGAYGELFF. CDR3 bases: TGTGCCAGCAGCTCAAGACAGGGGGCATACGGGGAGCTGTTTTTT.

The genes are TRBV9 and TRBJ2-3; no reliable D call. V lost 0 bases and J 4 bases, leaving 9 bases between the germline ends. The CDR3 extends over 14 amino acids. Germline loops: CDR1 SGDLS, CDR2 YYNGEE. This chain's CDR3 is CASSVVHFADTQYF. The CDR3 bases are TGTGCCAGCAGCGTAGTGCACTTTGCAGATACGCAGTATTTT.

The chain recombines TRBV25-1 with TRBJ2-1; TRBD2 might be the D (6 bases). This CDR3 has 14 amino acids. The V end was cut by 8 bases, the J end by 1 base, with 12 bases between. Germline V gene data show CDR1 as MGHDK and CDR2 as SYGVNS. The DNA for the CDR3 is TGTGCCAGCGCGGGACTGACGTCCTACAATGAGCAGTTCTTC. Protein sequence: CASAGLTSYNEQFF.

V and J are TRBV9 and TRBJ2-5; D is unresolved. From germline, CDR1 is SGDLS and CDR2 YYNGEE. The ends were cut back, 1 base at V and 1 base at J, with 11 bases in the middle. The CDR3 runs 15 residues. The CDR3 loop reads CASSVSPARQETQYF. The CDR3 DNA sequence: TGTGCCAGCAGCGTATCCCCGGCTCGCCAAGAGACCCAGTACTTC.

The chain has TRBV6-6 and TRBJ1-3; a weak D match, TRBD1 (6 bases). Deletions cut 8 bases from V and 0 bases from J, with 8 bases between. The V gene's germline CDR1 is MNHNY and CDR2 SVGAGI (reference sequence). This CDR3 region has 13 residues. The CDR3 region is CASQTGSGNTIYF. Here the CDR3 DNA reads TGTGCCAGCCAGACAGGCTCTGGAAACACCATATATTTT.

In this sample, this clone turned up a few times. The V call is TRBV5-1, the J call TRBJ2-2; D may match TRBD1 or TRBD2 (6 bases each). Germline V gene data show CDR1 as SGHRS and CDR2 as YFSETQ. The CDR3 spans 15 residues. V lost 0 bases to trimming and J lost 7 bases, with 13 bases between them. The CDR3 spells CASSLETGRDGELFF. The CDR3 bases are TGCGCCAGCAGCTTGGAAACAGGGCGGGACGGGGAGCTGTTTTTT.

The CDR3, as DNA: TGTGCCAGCAGCTCGCGGGCTGGCGGAGTTAACAATGAGCAGTTCTTC. This codes for CASSSRAGGVNNEQFF. The rearrangement links TRBV13 to TRBJ2-1, with a possible D match to TRBD2 (5 bases). CDR3 length: 16 residues. Germline CDR1 and CDR2: PRHDT and FYEKMQ (reference sequence). The V gene lost 4 bases and the J gene lost 5 bases, with 18 bases spanning the gap.

This chain links TRBV11-3 with TRBJ2-3; TRBD2 matches 9 bases. The CDR3 runs to 16 residues. V lost 1 base to trimming and J lost 2 bases; unmatched junction nucleotides: 4. Germline-derived CDR1 and CDR2 are SGHNT and YENEEA. The CDR3 here is CASSLGKRGVTDTQYF. CDR3 DNA sequence: TGTGCCAGCAGCTTAGGGAAGCGGGGGGTCACAGATACGCAGTATTTT.

V gene TRBV7-9 combines with J gene TRBJ1-1, with D unclear. CDR1 is SEHNR and CDR2 is FQNEAQ in the germline V gene (reference sequence). V shed 8 bases and J shed 3 bases, with 22 bases lying between them. The CDR3 contains 16 residues. The CDR3 loop reads CASYSPGRKKDTEAFF. In nucleotides, the CDR3 is TGTGCCAGCTACTCGCCTGGGCGGAAAAAGGACACTGAAGCTTTCTTT.

This clone was observed at least ten times. The chain joins TRBV19 to TRBJ1-2; D is unresolved. V shed 7 bases and J shed 7 bases, with 22 bases lying between them. CDR3 length equals 15 residues. Germline values: CDR1 LNHDA, CDR2 SQIVND (reference sequence). CDR3 in DNA: TGTGCCAGTAAAATGGACCACGCCGCCACGGGTGGCTACACCTTC. It codes for CASKMDHAATGGYTF.

The rearrangement links TRBV5-6 to TRBJ1-1; tentative D call: TRBD1 (6 bases). Per the germline V gene, CDR1 is SGHDT and CDR2 is YYEEEE. This CDR3 spans 16 amino acids. V gave up 4 bases and J gave up 0 bases, with 16 bases separating them. The CDR3 sequence is CASSPWADSMNTEAFF. The DNA for the CDR3 is TGTGCCAGCAGCCCCTGGGCGGACAGCATGAACACTGAAGCTTTCTTT. Based on the CDR3 plus reference TRBV5-6 and TRBJ1-1, the full variable domain is DAGVTQSPTHLIKTRGQQVTLRCSPKSGHDTVSWYQQALGQGPQFIFQYYEEEERQRGNFPDRFSGHQFPNYSSELNVNALLLGDSALYLCASSPWADSMNTEAFFGQGTRLTVV.

The rearrangement joins TRBV25-1 to TRBJ2-4; 9 bases map to TRBD1. The CDR3 totals 12 residues. V was clipped by 8 bases and J by 8 bases; unmatched bases: 4. The V gene's germline CDR1 is MGHDK and CDR2 SYGVNS. Here the CDR3 reads CASGRTGDIQYF. CDR3 nucleotide sequence: TGTGCCAGCGGCCGGACAGGGGACATTCAGTACTTC.

In this sample, this clone turned up once. This chain links TRBV7-8 with TRBJ1-1; a possible D gene is TRBD1 (6 bases). Germline CDR1 is SGHVS and CDR2 is FQNEAQ. The germline V and J ends were trimmed by 4 bases and 11 bases, with 14 bases remaining between them. This CDR3 region has 12 residues. The CDR3 DNA follows: TGTGCCAGCAGCTCCAGTCGGGACAACGCTTTCTTT. Translating gives CASSSSRDNAFF.

The chain employs TRBV18 and TRBJ1-1, with D uncertain. The V end was cut by 2 bases, the J end by 2 bases, with 6 bases between. This CDR3 contains 13 residues. Germline values: CDR1 KGHSH, CDR2 LQKENI. CDR3 sequence: CASSPDLNTEAFF. CDR3 sequence (DNA): TGTGCCAGCTCACCAGACCTCAACACTGAAGCTTTCTTT.

This clone appeared once. The chain has TRBV5-1 and TRBJ2-7; TRBD2 matches at 9 bases. The CDR3 has 15 residues. Trimming at V came to 4 bases and at J to 0 bases, leaving 5 bases not matched to a gene. Germline V gene data show CDR1 as SGHRS and CDR2 as YFSETQ. CDR3 protein: CASSPQTSGSYEQYF. CDR3 nucleotides: TGCGCCAGCAGCCCTCAGACTAGCGGCTCCTACGAGCAGTACTTC.

The V call is TRBV7-9, the J call TRBJ2-3; D might be TRBD1 (8 bases). The CDR3 runs 14 residues. The V gene's germline CDR1 is SEHNR and CDR2 FQNEAQ (reference sequence). With 7 bases removed from V and 3 bases from J, the gap between germline ends came to 14 bases. CDR3 residues: CASTTGGGTDTQYF. Here the CDR3 DNA reads TGTGCCAGCACCACAGGGGGGGGGACAGATACGCAGTATTTT.

This clone has just a few counts. The V gene is TRBV6-5, the J gene TRBJ1-6; TRBD1 matches 9 bases. The CDR3 extends over 16 amino acids. Germline CDR1 is MNHEY and CDR2 is SVGAGI. V gave up 0 bases and J gave up 7 bases; unmatched junction bases: 4. CDR3 protein: CASSYSSGTGNSPLHF. CDR3 DNA: TGTGCCAGCAGTTACTCGTCCGGGACAGGGAATTCACCCCTCCACTTT.

The chain employs TRBV7-3 and TRBJ2-5; D perhaps matches TRBD2 (6 bases). V lost 1 base and J 4 bases, leaving 16 bases between the germline ends. Germline CDR1 and CDR2: SGHTA and FQGTGA. CDR3 length: 16 residues. The CDR3 is CASSLSGYGGRETQYF. The CDR3 DNA follows: TGTGCCAGCAGCTTAAGCGGCTACGGGGGTCGAGAGACCCAGTACTTC.

This clone appeared a single time. The chain has TRBV18 and TRBJ1-2; TRBD1 matches 7 bases. Germline V gene data show CDR1 as KGHSH and CDR2 as LQKENI. With 0 bases clipped from V and 8 bases from J, the junction kept 9 bases outside the gene matches. The CDR3 is made up of 15 amino acids. In nucleotides, the CDR3 is TGTGCCAGCTCACCACCACTGGGACAGCGCTACGGCTACACCTTC. Translation gives CASSPPLGQRYGYTF.

This clone was seen only a few times. V and J are TRBV7-9 and TRBJ1-1; the D is unclear. Trimming stripped 2 bases from V and 2 bases from J, with 6 bases between. This CDR3 contains 13 residues. Germline V CDR1 and CDR2: SEHNR, FQNEAQ (reference sequence). The CDR3 DNA is TGTGCCAGCAGCTTAAAGACAAACACTGAAGCTTTCTTT. This sequence encodes CASSLKTNTEAFF.

This clone has only one observation. The J gene is TRBJ2-1, the V gene TRBV19, with no clear D. V lost 5 bases and J lost 5, with 10 bases in between. The germline V gene encodes CDR1 LNHDA and CDR2 SQIVND (reference sequence). The CDR3 runs 13 residues. For the CDR3, the DNA is TGTGCCAGTAGTGACGGTCCCCACAATGAGCAGTTCTTC. Protein: CASSDGPHNEQFF.

The chain employs TRBV6-1 and TRBJ2-3; perhaps TRBD2 as D (6 bases). The CDR3 covers 14 residues. V lost 9 bases to trimming and J lost 1 base, with 14 bases between them. Germline CDR1 is MNHNS and CDR2 is SASEGT. CDR3 DNA sequence: TGTGCCAGTAGGATAACGGGGGGCACAGATACGCAGTATTTT. Translating it yields CASRITGGTDTQYF.

This chain links TRBV19 with TRBJ2-5; weak D call: TRBD2 (5 bases). Trimming removed 3 bases at V and 5 bases at J, with 10 bases between. The CDR3 is made up of 13 amino acids. Germline CDR1 reads LNHDA; CDR2 reads SQIVND (reference sequence). The CDR3 sequence is CASSMTGEETQYF. The CDR3 DNA is TGTGCCAGTAGTATGACCGGGGAGGAGACCCAGTACTTC.